These 31 T cell receptor beta chains share one sample of origin, sequenced in a study of regulatory T cells in long-lasting Graves disease. The time point was: persistent/refractory GD, antithyroid drugs over 5 years with positive TRAb. PBMC-extracted RNA yielded the TCR library. Libraries of TCR beta came from iRepertoire HTBI primers plus Arm-PCR of CDR3 regions. MiXCR, applied by TCRdb to the multiplex PCR reads, yields one record per CDR3 protein. The data contain some 370,000 distinct CDR3 sequences, less than 25% of them singletons. The sample here was peripheral blood mononuclear cells (PBMCs), taken when the disease was refractory, from a patient treated with antithyroid drugs. The receptor source for this set is a female donor with Graves disease.

This clonotype appeared many times. V is TRBV28 and J is TRBJ1-4, with D maybe TRBD1 (6 bases). The CDR3 length is 16 residues. Trimming shortened V by 6 bases and J by 6 bases, and 20 bases separated the two germline ends. The germline V gene encodes CDR1 MDHEN and CDR2 SYDVKM. CDR3 DNA: TGTGCCAGCAGGACATGGAGGGCGGGGACACATGAAAAACTGTTTTTT. This encodes CASRTWRAGTHEKLFF. Looking up the rest from reference TRBV28 and TRBJ1-4 gives the full variable domain: DVKVTQSSRYLVKRTGEKVFLECVQDMDHENMFWYRQDPGLGLRLIYFSYDVKMKEKGDIPEGYSVSREKKERFSLILESASTNQTSMYLCASRTWRAGTHEKLFFGSGTQLSVL.

In its sample, this clonotype was seen many times. This chain joins TRBV6-5 and TRBJ1-5; the D gene is possibly TRBD1 (5 bases). Germline V gene sequence: CDR1 MNHEY, CDR2 SVGAGI. This CDR3 spans 13 amino acids. The V end was cut by 4 bases, the J end by 5 bases, with 9 bases between. The DNA of the CDR3 is TGTGCCAGCAGTTCACAGGTTCATCAGCCCCAGCATTTT. It yields the protein CASSSQVHQPQHF.

This clonotype has at least ten counts. CDR3 DNA sequence: TGCAGTGCTAGATGGGACTTTGACTACGAGCAGTACTTC. Protein: CSARWDFDYEQYF. The rearrangement uses TRBV20-1 and TRBJ2-7; possibly TRBD2 for D (6 bases). The length of the CDR3 is 13 residues. The V gene's germline CDR1 is DFQATT and CDR2 SNEGSKA (reference sequence). Trimming cost V 2 bases and J 3 bases, with 11 bases left between them.

This chain connects TRBV30 to TRBJ1-3; weak D call: TRBD1 (5 bases). The germline CDR1 and CDR2 sequences are GTSNPN and SVGIG (reference sequence). Trimming pared 7 bases from V and 1 base from J, leaving 8 bases between. The CDR3 sequence is 12 residues long. In nucleotides, the CDR3 is TGTGCCTTATCAGGGTCTGGAAACACCATATATTTT. Residues: CALSGSGNTIYF.

The chain recombines TRBV6-9 with TRBJ1-6, with 7 nucleotides matching TRBD1. The CDR3 extends over 17 amino acids. Losses at the gene ends were 1 base for V and 7 bases for J; bases not matched to a gene: 10. Germline V CDR1 and CDR2: MNHGY, SVAAGI. The CDR3 protein is CASSYFPTGVANSPLHF. The CDR3 DNA sequence: TGTGCCAGCAGTTATTTCCCCACAGGGGTGGCGAATTCACCCCTCCACTTT.

In this sample, this clonotype turned up a few times. This rearrangement joins TRBV28 to TRBJ2-2, with 10 bases fitting TRBD1. The V segment lost 7 bases and the J segment 5 bases; nucleotides outside the gene matches: 13. Per the germline V gene, CDR1 is MDHEN and CDR2 is SYDVKM. The CDR3 covers 17 residues. The DNA for the CDR3 is TGTGCCAGCACCCCGGGCGGGACAGGGGTCCAGACCGGGGAGCTGTTTTTT. Translated: CASTPGGTGVQTGELFF.

The chain links TRBV19 to TRBJ1-1, with unresolved D. This CDR3 comprises 11 residues. Deletions cut 6 bases from V and 3 bases from J, with 5 bases between. Germline V gene lookup returns CDR1 LNHDA and CDR2 SQIVND (reference sequence). CDR3 DNA sequence: TGTGCCAGTAGGCAGTACACTGAAGCTTTCTTT. This encodes CASRQYTEAFF.

This clonotype was observed a few times. The chain links TRBV3-1 to TRBJ2-7; no clear D gene. The V end was cut by 1 base, the J end by 2 bases, with 3 bases between. Germline CDR1 LGHDT, CDR2 YNNKEL (reference sequence). CDR3 length: 12 amino acids. The CDR3 loop is CASSQVAYEQYF. The CDR3 region has the DNA TGTGCCAGCAGCCAAGTCGCCTACGAGCAGTACTTC.

This clonotype occurred many times. The V gene is TRBV2, the J gene TRBJ2-2; D remains unclear. In germline, CDR1 is SNHLY, CDR2 FYNNEI. Trimming took off 4 bases at V and 1 base at J, with 4 bases between the two ends. The CDR3 has 13 amino acids. The CDR3 region is CASSVKNTGELFF. DNA of the CDR3: TGTGCCAGCAGTGTGAAGAACACCGGGGAGCTGTTTTTT.

Note on this clonotype: A much larger clone differs by one base, so this may be a read error. The gene calls are TRBV28 and TRBJ2-7; 11 bases are shared with TRBD2. This CDR3 is 15 amino acids long. Trimming at V came to 11 bases and at J to 7 bases, leaving 16 bases not matched to a gene. Germline V gene data show CDR1 as MDHEN and CDR2 as SYDVKM. The CDR3 sequence: CAGGRQVGLAGEQYF. The CDR3 DNA reads as TGTGCCGGCGGTCGTCAGGTCGGACTAGCGGGTGAGCAGTACTTC.

The chain joins TRBV5-6 to TRBJ2-4, with 10 bases fitting TRBD2. V was clipped by 4 bases and J by 2 bases; unmatched bases: 18. CDR1 is SGHDT and CDR2 is YYEEEE in the germline V gene. This CDR3 has 20 amino acids. The CDR3 protein is CASSHQGASGSSAPKNIQYF. The CDR3 DNA follows: TGTGCCAGCAGCCACCAGGGAGCTAGCGGGAGTTCGGCTCCCAAAAACATTCAGTACTTC.

The chain couples TRBV28 to TRBJ2-5, with 13 nucleotides matching TRBD2. The junction had 7 bases not matched to a gene; V was cut back by 4 bases and J by 5 bases. The germline V gene encodes CDR1 MDHEN and CDR2 SYDVKM. The CDR3 length is 16 residues. The CDR3 DNA follows: TGTGCCAGCAGTTCTCCGGGACTAGCGGGGTTCGAGACCCAGTACTTC. Its protein product is CASSSPGLAGFETQYF.

This chain connects TRBV7-3 to TRBJ2-3, with TRBD2 as a possible D gene (8 bases). From germline, CDR1 is SGHTA and CDR2 FQGTGA. Trimming shortened V by 4 bases and J by 2 bases, and 19 bases separated the two germline ends. The length of the CDR3 is 17 residues. This CDR3 reads CASSSQGVAGLTDTQYF. The CDR3 coding sequence is TGTGCCAGCAGCTCCCAGGGGGTAGCGGGGCTCACAGATACGCAGTATTTT.

There are many counts of this clonotype. The chain is built from TRBV7-6 and TRBJ1-1; unclear D gene. This CDR3 region has 14 residues. V lost 2 bases to trimming and J lost 2 bases, with 9 bases between them. Per the germline V gene, CDR1 is SGHVS and CDR2 is FNYEAQ. This CDR3 reads CASSLRALNTEAFF. DNA of the CDR3: TGTGCCAGCAGCTTAAGGGCCCTTAACACTGAAGCTTTCTTT.

The chain uses TRBV24-1 and TRBJ2-3; the match to TRBD2 covers 8 bases. The germline V gene has CDR1 KGHDR and CDR2 SFDVKD. This CDR3 comprises 15 residues. V was pared by 11 bases and J by 6 bases, with 15 bases of the junction left unmatched. The CDR3 DNA reads as TGTGCCAGGACTTCTAGCGGGTTTCGTTGCGATACGCAGTATTTT. Translated, it gives CARTSSGFRCDTQYF.

This clonotype has only a few counts. The chain links TRBV15 to TRBJ1-5, with D perhaps matching TRBD1 (5 bases). This CDR3 is 16 amino acids long. V was pared by 2 bases and J by 0 bases, with 11 bases between. Looked up from germline, CDR1 is LNHNV and CDR2 is YYDKDF (reference sequence). CDR3 sequence reads: CATSRYGGFSNQPQHF. DNA of the CDR3: TGTGCCACCAGCAGATATGGGGGTTTTAGCAATCAGCCCCAGCATTTT.

The J gene is TRBJ2-7, the V gene TRBV4-3, with a weak D call TRBD1 (6 bases). V lost 1 base, J lost 5 bases, and 9 bases lay in between. The CDR3 runs to 13 residues. Germline CDR1 and CDR2: LGHNA and YSLEER. The CDR3 loop is CASSQVTGNEQYF. CDR3 bases: TGCGCCAGCAGCCAAGTTACAGGGAACGAGCAGTACTTC.

The V gene is TRBV5-6, the J gene TRBJ2-2; TRBD1 agrees at 7 bases. J was trimmed by 6 bases and V by 1 base; bases with no gene match: 6. This CDR3 has 15 amino acids. Germline values: CDR1 SGHDT, CDR2 YYEEEE. The CDR3 DNA reads as TGTGCCAGCAGCTTGCTGACAGGGATCGCCGGGGAGCTGTTTTTT. Its protein product is CASSLLTGIAGELFF.

This clonotype was picked up a small number of times. The gene calls are TRBV9 and TRBJ1-1, with no clear D. Trimming stripped 0 bases from V and 0 bases from J, with 9 bases between. The CDR3 length is 15 residues. CDR1 and CDR2 (germline): SGDLS, YYNGEE. CDR3: CASSVGLRMNTEAFF. DNA for the CDR3: TGTGCCAGCAGCGTAGGTTTGAGGATGAACACTGAAGCTTTCTTT. Full variable domain (rest looked up from reference TRBV9 and TRBJ1-1): DSGVTQTPKHLITATGQRVTLRCSPRSGDLSVYWYQQSLDQGLQFLIQYYNGEERAKGNILERFSAQQFPDLHSELNLSSLELGDSALYFCASSVGLRMNTEAFFGQGTRLTVV.

This clonotype was detected ten times or more. The chain couples TRBV28 to TRBJ1-1, with D possibly being TRBD1 (5 bases). Germline V lookup: CDR1 MDHEN, CDR2 SYDVKM. V lost 1 base and J 5 bases, leaving 14 bases between the germline ends. The CDR3 is made up of 15 amino acids. The DNA for the CDR3 is TGTGCCAGCAGTTTATCCGACCGCCGGGGGACTGAAGCTTTCTTT. This sequence encodes CASSLSDRRGTEAFF.

CDR3 nucleotide sequence: TGTGCCAGTAGTATACCCGGGGAGGACCCTGGGGAGCAGTACTTC. Protein product: CASSIPGEDPGEQYF. V gene TRBV19 combines with J gene TRBJ2-7; maybe TRBD2 (6 bases). The CDR3 spans 15 residues. Per germline, CDR1 LNHDA and CDR2 SQIVND (reference sequence). Trimming cost V 2 bases and J 7 bases, with 18 bases left between them.

This clonotype was found many times. This rearrangement joins TRBV6-2 or TRBV6-3 to TRBJ1-1, with 12 bases lining up with TRBD1. This CDR3 region has 16 residues. Trimming removed 3 bases from V and 4 bases from J; junction bases left unmatched: 6. The germline V gene has CDR1 MNHEY and CDR2 SVGEGT. CDR3 in DNA: TGTGCCAGCAGTTATGGGGACAGGGGGCGGCCCACTGAAGCTTTCTTT. Encoded protein: CASSYGDRGRPTEAFF.

Only a few counts were recorded for this clonotype. The chain uses TRBV7-9 and TRBJ2-2; tentative D call: TRBD2 (6 bases). The CDR3 totals 14 residues. Germline V gene sequence: CDR1 SEHNR, CDR2 FQNEAQ (reference sequence). Trimming took off 5 bases at V and 5 bases at J, with 12 bases between the two ends. CDR3 DNA: TGTGCCAGCAGCCGCCTGGGGAGGACCGGGGAGCTGTTTTTT. It codes for CASSRLGRTGELFF. Full variable domain (missing parts from reference TRBV7-9 and TRBJ2-2): DTGVSQNPRHKITKRGQNVTFRCDPISEHNRLYWYRQTLGQGPEFLTYFQNEAQLEKSRLLSDRFSAERPKGSFSTLEIQRTEQGDSAMYLCASSRLGRTGELFFGEGSRLTVL.

This clonotype has just a few counts. CDR3 nucleotides: TGCAGCGTTGAAAAGGGGTCTAGCGGGAGGGCCGGAGAGACCCAGTACTTC. This sequence encodes CSVEKGSSGRAGETQYF. The rearrangement uses TRBV29-1 and TRBJ2-5, with TRBD2 identical over 12 bases. CDR3 length: 17 amino acids. Germline lookup yields CDR1 SQVTM and CDR2 ANQGSEA. V dropped 2 bases and J dropped 4; count of bases not matched to a gene: 11.

This clonotype has ten or more counts. V usage is TRBV16 and J usage is TRBJ2-7; either TRBD1 or TRBD2 may fit D (5 bases each). The germline V and J ends were trimmed by 4 bases and 6 bases, with 7 bases remaining between them. Germline values: CDR1 KGHSY, CDR2 FQNENV. The CDR3 is made up of 11 amino acids. The DNA for the CDR3 is TGTGCCAGCAGCCCTGGGACCGAGCAGTACTTC. Residues: CASSPGTEQYF.

This clonotype has more than one count but fewer than ten. This sequence joins TRBV6-4 and TRBJ1-6; D possibly corresponds to TRBD1 (5 bases). The V gene lost 5 bases and the J gene lost 8 bases, with 25 bases spanning the gap. The CDR3 is made up of 18 amino acids. Germline CDR1 reads MRHNA; CDR2 reads SNTAGT. CDR3 nucleotide sequence: TGTGCCAGCAGTTACGGGAGGGGCTCGTCTTTGGGGCATTCACCCCTCCACTTT. It is translated as CASSYGRGSSLGHSPLHF.

The chain uses TRBV24-1 and TRBJ2-3; TRBD2 is a possible D gene (6 bases). The germline gives CDR1 KGHDR, CDR2 SFDVKD. Trimming stripped 10 bases from V and 3 bases from J, with 16 bases between. The CDR3 totals 14 residues. CDR3 in DNA: TGTGCCACGAGGCCATCACTAGCAACAGATACGCAGTATTTT. This translates into CATRPSLATDTQYF.

This clonotype was recorded many times. The chain has TRBV7-2 and TRBJ1-2, with D possibly being TRBD1 (5 bases). The germline V gene encodes CDR1 SGHTA and CDR2 FQGNSA. Trimming took off 5 bases at V and 8 bases at J, with 21 bases between the two ends. The CDR3 loop spans 15 amino acids. The chain's CDR3 is CASSLAGVPLGGYTF. The CDR3 nucleotides are TGTGCCAGCAGCCTCGCGGGGGTCCCACTGGGAGGCTACACCTTC. Full variable domain (remainder filled in from reference TRBV7-2 and TRBJ1-2): GAGVSQSPSNKVTEKGKDVELRCDPISGHTALYWYRQSLGQGLEFLIYFQGNSAPDKSGLPSDRFSAERTGGSVSTLTIQRTQQEDSAVYLCASSLAGVPLGGYTFGSGTRLTVV.

This clonotype was detected a few times. The gene calls are TRBV12-3 or TRBV12-4 and TRBJ1-6, with TRBD1 identical over 8 bases. With V trimmed by 2 bases and J by 1 base, 7 bases remained unmatched. This CDR3 contains 18 residues. The CDR3, as DNA: TGTGCCAGCAGTTTAAGCGGACAGGGATGGTCCTATAATTCACCCCTCCACTTT. Amino acid sequence: CASSLSGQGWSYNSPLHF.

The chain recombines TRBV19 with TRBJ1-5, with 10 positions matching TRBD1. The CDR3 length is 18 residues. The germline V gene has CDR1 LNHDA and CDR2 SQIVND (reference sequence). The V and J ends lost 9 bases and 5 bases, in that order; junction bases with no gene match: 19. The CDR3 coding sequence is TGTGCCAGCCAGCCGGGACAGGGGTCTCCTTGGGGAGATCAGCCCCAGCATTTT. This encodes CASQPGQGSPWGDQPQHF.

This clonotype was recorded once. The rearrangement joins TRBV5-1 to TRBJ2-3; perhaps TRBD2 as D (5 bases). Germline CDR1 reads SGHRS; CDR2 reads YFSETQ. This CDR3 spans 13 amino acids. V was shortened by 0 bases and J by 5 bases, with 7 bases between the two germline ends. CDR3 in amino acids: CASSLARGDTQYF. In nucleotides, the CDR3 is TGCGCCAGCAGCTTGGCCCGGGGAGATACGCAGTATTTT.